Following are 27 T cell receptor beta chains from one sample sequenced in a study of CD8 T cells in ankylosing spondylitis. Broader study findings: There was a TCR beta motif, made of eight highly homologous variants, that appeared characteristic of ankylosing spondylitis blood.

These TCRs are of unknown antigen specificity. TCRdb re-derived calls from the 5' RACE reads in MiXCR, one entry per CDR3 protein. The sample comprises around 890,000 distinct CDR3 sequences, over 9.5% of which are singletons, and about 0.5% rests with the top ten. The sample comprised blood, either unsorted or a sorted T cell fraction (not recorded which). The receptors were sampled from a male donor with ankylosing spondylitis.

In its sample, this clonotype was seen a few times. This sequence joins TRBV12-3 or TRBV12-4 and TRBJ2-1, with TRBD2 matching 9 bases. CDR3 length: 14 residues. With 9 bases clipped from V and 8 bases from J, the junction kept 11 bases outside the gene matches. As DNA, the CDR3 is TGTGCCAGTTGGATAGCGGGAGTTCTAGATGAGCAGTTCTTC. Protein sequence: CASWIAGVLDEQFF.

This clonotype was recorded a few times. The CDR3 protein is CASSWRGQAGGSNIQYF. The DNA for the CDR3 is TGTGCCAGCAGCTGGAGAGGACAGGCCGGTGGGTCGAACATTCAGTACTTC. The chain is built from TRBV7-2 and TRBJ2-4; 7 bases agree with TRBD1. J gave up 7 bases and V 4 bases, and 16 bases lay outside the gene matches. The germline gives CDR1 SGHTA, CDR2 FQGNSA. This CDR3 region has 17 residues.

This clonotype was counted a few times. This sequence joins TRBV20-1 and TRBJ2-2, with 8 positions matching TRBD2. Looked up from germline, CDR1 is DFQATT and CDR2 is SNEGSKA (reference sequence). There are 15 residues in the CDR3. After removal of 6 bases from V and 1 base from J, the junction contained 7 bases not matched to a gene. The CDR3, as DNA: TGCAGTGCCGTACGGGGGGGCTGGAACACCGGGGAGCTGTTTTTT. Amino acids: CSAVRGGWNTGELFF.

The chain recombines TRBV5-1 with TRBJ2-1, with 7 bases aligning to TRBD1. This CDR3 is 14 amino acids long. V lost 7 bases and J lost 7; bases outside the gene matches: 11. Germline V gene data show CDR1 as SGHRS and CDR2 as YFSETQ. The CDR3 loop reads CASQLRTGGNEQFF. CDR3 coding DNA: TGCGCCAGCCAGCTACGGACAGGTGGGAATGAGCAGTTCTTC.

The chain uses TRBV5-1 and TRBJ2-6, with a possible D match to TRBD1 (5 bases). Germline V CDR1 and CDR2: SGHRS, YFSETQ. V lost 4 bases and J 2 bases, leaving 10 bases between the germline ends. The CDR3 is 15 amino acids. CDR3 coding DNA: TGCGCCAGCAGCGGTGGGGCGCCTGGGGCCAACGTCCTGACTTTC. Residues: CASSGGAPGANVLTF.

This clonotype was seen at least ten times. In DNA, the CDR3 is TGCAGCGTTAGATCGGGACAGGGCAATCAGCCCCAGCATTTT. This translates into CSVRSGQGNQPQHF. The chain joins TRBV29-1 to TRBJ1-5; TRBD1 matches at 8 bases. The CDR3 contains 14 residues. J gave up 2 bases and V 5 bases, and 5 bases lay outside the gene matches. Germline CDR1 and CDR2: SQVTM and ANQGSEA.

This chain links TRBV20-1 with TRBJ1-4; unclear D gene. CDR3 size: 13 residues. Germline loops: CDR1 DFQATT, CDR2 SNEGSKA (reference sequence). Deletions cut 3 bases from V and 6 bases from J, with 11 bases between. The DNA for the CDR3 is TGCAGTGCTAGTCCCGACACGTATGAAAAACTGTTTTTT. It codes for CSASPDTYEKLFF.

V is TRBV20-1 and J is TRBJ1-4, with unresolved D. The germline V and J ends were trimmed by 1 base and 13 bases, with 13 bases remaining between them. Germline CDR1 is DFQATT and CDR2 is SNEGSKA (reference sequence). This CDR3 contains 12 residues. The CDR3 DNA reads as TGCAGTGCTAGAGGATGGTACCGAGGACTGTTTTTT. Translation gives CSARGWYRGLFF.

V is TRBV27 and J is TRBJ2-7, with 10 positions matching TRBD2. V lost 2 bases to trimming and J lost 3 bases; unmatched junction nucleotides: 7. This CDR3 comprises 16 residues. The germline V gene has CDR1 MNHEY and CDR2 SMNVEV (reference sequence). The chain's CDR3 is CASSLTGAGGNYEQYF. For the CDR3, the DNA is TGTGCCAGCAGTTTAACAGGAGCGGGAGGGAACTACGAGCAGTACTTC.

The chain is built from TRBV15 and TRBJ2-3; D might be TRBD2 (6 bases). CDR1 is LNHNV, CDR2 YYDKDF, per germline (reference sequence). Trimming took 4 bases from V and 6 from J, leaving 14 bases between them. The CDR3 runs 14 residues. CDR3 region: CATSTLAVGDTQYF. The CDR3 region has the DNA TGTGCCACCAGCACTTTAGCGGTGGGGGATACGCAGTATTTT.

This chain connects TRBV27 to TRBJ2-7, with 12 bases matching TRBD1. Germline assignment: CDR1 MNHEY and CDR2 SMNVEV (reference sequence). V shed 3 bases, J shed 7 bases, and the junction held 7 bases outside the gene matches. The CDR3 is made up of 15 amino acids. CDR3 in amino acids: CASSFLGQGAWEQYF. In nucleotides, the CDR3 is TGTGCCAGCAGTTTCCTGGGACAGGGGGCATGGGAGCAGTACTTC.

V is TRBV11-3 and J is TRBJ2-7; D unresolved. The CDR3 totals 14 residues. V was clipped by 4 bases and J by 5 bases, with 15 bases between them. Germline V gene sequence: CDR1 SGHNT, CDR2 YENEEA. In nucleotides, the CDR3 is TGTGCCAGCAGCTCCGGGCCTGCTTCCCACGAGCAGTACTTC. It encodes CASSSGPASHEQYF.

V gene TRBV11-2 combines with J gene TRBJ2-1; D may be TRBD2 (6 bases). V lost 1 base and J 6 bases, leaving 10 bases between the germline ends. The CDR3 covers 14 residues. Germline CDR1 SGHAT, CDR2 FQNNGV. CDR3 protein: CASSLGLVSNEQFF. CDR3 nucleotide sequence: TGTGCCAGCAGCTTAGGACTAGTTAGCAATGAGCAGTTCTTC.

The chain joins TRBV24-1 to TRBJ1-1; TRBD1 agrees at 7 bases. This CDR3 has 16 residues. Germline CDR1 reads KGHDR; CDR2 reads SFDVKD. Trimming removed 12 bases from V and 1 base from J; junction bases left unmatched: 16. The CDR3 here is CALGKGALWKNTEAFF. CDR3 DNA sequence: TGTGCCCTAGGGAAGGGGGCCCTCTGGAAGAACACTGAAGCTTTCTTT.

The rearrangement links TRBV20-1 to TRBJ2-3; D possibly corresponds to TRBD2 (6 bases). CDR1 and CDR2 (germline): DFQATT, SNEGSKA (reference sequence). The CDR3 runs 15 residues. V dropped 7 bases and J dropped 8 bases, with 25 bases sitting between them. CDR3 loop: CSVGLRRARGPTQYF. The DNA of the CDR3 is TGCAGTGTAGGCCTAAGGAGGGCCCGGGGCCCTACGCAGTATTTT.

This clonotype was counted between two and nine times. The chain is built from TRBV20-1 and TRBJ2-1; D is possibly TRBD2 (7 bases). The length of the CDR3 is 14 residues. Trimming took 1 base from V and 7 from J, leaving 14 bases between them. CDR1 is DFQATT and CDR2 is SNEGSKA in the germline V gene (reference sequence). The CDR3 loop reads CSARGRGGGNEQFF. Written as DNA, the CDR3 is TGCAGTGCTAGAGGAAGAGGGGGGGGTAATGAGCAGTTCTTC.

The genes are TRBV29-1 and TRBJ2-1; 12 nucleotides align to TRBD2. In germline, CDR1 is SQVTM, CDR2 ANQGSEA. V trimming: 6 bases; J trimming: 4 bases; junction bases outside the gene matches: 7. The CDR3 runs to 15 residues. In DNA form, the CDR3 reads TGCAGCGTCCCCGGGACTAGCGGGCTATACAATGAGCAGTTCTTC. Protein product: CSVPGTSGLYNEQFF.

The chain links TRBV3-1 to TRBJ2-2; 11 bases line up with TRBD2. Trimming took 4 bases from V and 3 from J; bases not matched to a gene: 1. The CDR3 is 15 residues long. The V gene's germline CDR1 is LGHDT and CDR2 YNNKEL (reference sequence). As DNA, the CDR3 is TGTGCCAGCAGCCCGACTAGCGGGGACACCGGGGAGCTGTTTTTT. This encodes CASSPTSGDTGELFF.

This clonotype turned up a few times. The chain recombines TRBV20-1 with TRBJ2-7, with TRBD1 matching 7 bases. This CDR3 spans 12 amino acids. J lost 6 bases, V lost 5 bases, and 7 bases had no gene match. CDR1 and CDR2 (germline): DFQATT, SNEGSKA (reference sequence). CDR3 nucleotides: TGCAGTGCTTATGCGGCAGGGGGCGAGCAGTACTTC. Its translation is CSAYAAGGEQYF.

CDR3 region: CSAGDQRGGFDNEQFF. DNA of the CDR3: TGCAGTGCTGGGGATCAGCGGGGGGGGTTCGACAATGAGCAGTTCTTC. The V and J genes are TRBV20-1 and TRBJ2-1, with 10 bases fitting TRBD2. CDR3 length equals 16 residues. The trim removed 5 bases at V and 5 bases at J, leaving 12 bases unmatched. CDR1 is DFQATT, CDR2 SNEGSKA, per germline (reference sequence).

This clonotype was counted many times. V gene TRBV20-1 combines with J gene TRBJ1-4, with a tentative D call TRBD1 (6 bases). Germline lookup yields CDR1 DFQATT and CDR2 SNEGSKA (reference sequence). The CDR3 is made up of 14 amino acids. V lost 7 bases and J 4 bases, leaving 16 bases between the germline ends. The CDR3 coding sequence is TGCAGTGTCCTCAGAGGGGGAGTTAATGAAAAACTGTTTTTT. Translating it yields CSVLRGGVNEKLFF.

The rearrangement links TRBV9 to TRBJ1-1; D is ambiguous. The CDR3 runs to 13 residues. Germline assignment: CDR1 SGDLS and CDR2 YYNGEE. Trimming cost V 3 bases and J 11 bases, with 17 bases left between them. CDR3 protein: CASSAYEKGDAFF. The CDR3 region has the DNA TGTGCCAGCAGCGCCTACGAAAAGGGTGATGCTTTCTTT.

This clonotype has more than one count but fewer than ten. The gene calls are TRBV4-2 and TRBJ2-7; D gene ambiguous. The CDR3 is 14 residues long. Germline V gene lookup returns CDR1 LGHNA and CDR2 YNFKEQ. The V and J ends lost 3 bases and 0 bases respectively, with 9 bases between them. This CDR3 reads CASSQYRNSYEQYF. The CDR3 DNA sequence: TGTGCCAGCAGCCAGTACAGAAACTCCTACGAGCAGTACTTC.

This clonotype came up many times. This rearrangement joins TRBV6-6 to TRBJ1-4; the D gene is possibly TRBD1 (6 bases). Germline CDR1 and CDR2: MNHNY and SVGAGI (reference sequence). This CDR3 is 13 amino acids long. Trimming removed 2 bases from V and 8 bases from J, with 9 bases in between. The CDR3 spells CASSYRGVEKLFF. The CDR3 DNA reads as TGTGCCAGCAGTTACAGGGGGGTCGAAAAACTGTTTTTT.

The chain employs TRBV7-2 and TRBJ1-1; 8 bases fit TRBD1. Germline V gene lookup returns CDR1 SGHTA and CDR2 FQGNSA. V was clipped by 5 bases and J by 5 bases; unmatched bases: 7. The length of the CDR3 is 14 residues. Here the CDR3 reads CASSPTGGSTEAFF. CDR3 DNA sequence: TGTGCCAGCAGCCCTACAGGGGGAAGTACTGAAGCTTTCTTT.

This clonotype was counted a few times. The V gene is TRBV7-2, the J gene TRBJ2-5; D gene uncertain. CDR1 is SGHTA and CDR2 is FQGNSA in the germline V gene. The CDR3 covers 14 residues. Trimming stripped 1 base from V and 3 bases from J, with 9 bases between. CDR3 loop: CASSLVVEKETQYF. The CDR3 DNA is TGTGCCAGCAGCTTAGTTGTAGAGAAAGAGACCCAGTACTTC.

This clonotype has more than one count but fewer than ten. V and J are TRBV20-1 and TRBJ1-1, with a tentative D call TRBD1 (6 bases). The CDR3 runs to 13 residues. Germline V gene sequence: CDR1 DFQATT, CDR2 SNEGSKA (reference sequence). V was trimmed by 3 bases and J by 3 bases, leaving 11 bases between them. CDR3 bases: TGCAGTGCTAGTGACAGGAGCTACACTGAAGCTTTCTTT. It translates to CSASDRSYTEAFF.